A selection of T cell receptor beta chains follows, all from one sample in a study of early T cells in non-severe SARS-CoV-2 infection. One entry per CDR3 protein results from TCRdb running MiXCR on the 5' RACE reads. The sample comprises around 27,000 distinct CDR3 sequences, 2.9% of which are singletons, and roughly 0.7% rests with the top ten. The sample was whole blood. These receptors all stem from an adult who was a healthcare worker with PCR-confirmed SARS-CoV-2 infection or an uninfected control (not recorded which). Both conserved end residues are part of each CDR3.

CASSRQGLSLVAF	13	TRBV5-4
CASRINQPQHF	11	TRBV6-4
CASRLSGQGAPYGYTF	16	TRBV12-3/TRBV12-4
CASSVEGTEAFF	12	TRBV9
CASSLAGIKTGELFF	15	TRBV5-1
CASSHTGRTASGNTIYF	17	TRBV5-6
CASSRGQGGDTQYF	14	TRBV5-5
CASSANRGYYGYTF	14	TRBV10-2
CASSQEWTANYGYTF	15	TRBV3-1
CSVVIGTEAFF	11	TRBV29-1
CASSYAPGVGNEQFF	15	TRBV7-7
CATSDPDRVRAFF	13	TRBV24-1
CASSQAGTSGAGDTQYF	17	TRBV4-2
CASSLRNRGHEQFF	14	TRBV12-3/TRBV12-4
CASTLGGSTDTQYF	14	TRBV7-8
CASSQDVVTNTEAFF	15	TRBV4-2
CATSRRGAGGPGPSSYNEQFF	21	TRBV15
CATNEGGTDTQYF	13	TRBV24-1
CASSLRGPGEKLFF	14	TRBV5-1
CSADGTHNEQFF	12	TRBV20-1
CSASMGQGGTDTQYF	15	TRBV20-1
CASISWSSGQGGDEAFF	17	TRBV6-1
CASSLGSGTGTEKLFF	16	TRBV5-8
CSVDAPGQGSQETQYF	16	TRBV29-1
CASRWPPGTQYF	12	TRBV7-6
CASSGRTGTDTQYF	14	TRBV7-2
CASSLGQGLAKNIQYF	16	TRBV6-6
CASSFTGGADTQYF	14	TRBV7-9
CASSFIAGAPTGELFF	16	TRBV7-9
CASSMTGRADTQYF	14	TRBV5-1
CASSVGGSNQPQHF	14	TRBV7-9
CASSLTQKDNEQFF	14	TRBV7-8
CASSLAMSSGNTIYF	15	TRBV7-9
CASSLTGTGRAEEQFF	16	TRBV7-3
CASSSEDVALPGGQSSYNEQFF	22	TRBV7-6
CASSLAISPEQFF	13	TRBV7-8
CARLKSGQRNYGYTF	15	TRBV2
CASSLFGNGNYGYTF	15	TRBV27
CASSLGAMADTQYF	14	TRBV10-1
CASSPRTVGLAGGNEQFF	18	TRBV18
CASSLWGWEYF	11	TRBV5-5
CASSEAGGRIREQFF	15	TRBV25-1
CASSGGAGTDTQYF	14	TRBV9
CASSMGTGINQPQHF	15	TRBV27
CASTRGQGATGELFF	15	TRBV3-1
CASSAGGGTLVADTQYF	17	TRBV10-1
CASSLGLAGVGTQYF	15	TRBV12-3/TRBV12-4
CASGLLTNVAKNIQYF	16	TRBV12-5
CASKMGQGAGELFF	14	TRBV6-1
CASRWTVRTDTQYF	14	TRBV6-6
CASSVGQYNSPLHF	14	TRBV5-1
CASSITGTSVSNEQFF	16	TRBV7-2
CASSFGGTGNNSPLHF	16	TRBV12-3/TRBV12-4
CASSQVQGANSPLHF	15	TRBV4-1
CASSALPASSYNEQFF	16	TRBV10-1